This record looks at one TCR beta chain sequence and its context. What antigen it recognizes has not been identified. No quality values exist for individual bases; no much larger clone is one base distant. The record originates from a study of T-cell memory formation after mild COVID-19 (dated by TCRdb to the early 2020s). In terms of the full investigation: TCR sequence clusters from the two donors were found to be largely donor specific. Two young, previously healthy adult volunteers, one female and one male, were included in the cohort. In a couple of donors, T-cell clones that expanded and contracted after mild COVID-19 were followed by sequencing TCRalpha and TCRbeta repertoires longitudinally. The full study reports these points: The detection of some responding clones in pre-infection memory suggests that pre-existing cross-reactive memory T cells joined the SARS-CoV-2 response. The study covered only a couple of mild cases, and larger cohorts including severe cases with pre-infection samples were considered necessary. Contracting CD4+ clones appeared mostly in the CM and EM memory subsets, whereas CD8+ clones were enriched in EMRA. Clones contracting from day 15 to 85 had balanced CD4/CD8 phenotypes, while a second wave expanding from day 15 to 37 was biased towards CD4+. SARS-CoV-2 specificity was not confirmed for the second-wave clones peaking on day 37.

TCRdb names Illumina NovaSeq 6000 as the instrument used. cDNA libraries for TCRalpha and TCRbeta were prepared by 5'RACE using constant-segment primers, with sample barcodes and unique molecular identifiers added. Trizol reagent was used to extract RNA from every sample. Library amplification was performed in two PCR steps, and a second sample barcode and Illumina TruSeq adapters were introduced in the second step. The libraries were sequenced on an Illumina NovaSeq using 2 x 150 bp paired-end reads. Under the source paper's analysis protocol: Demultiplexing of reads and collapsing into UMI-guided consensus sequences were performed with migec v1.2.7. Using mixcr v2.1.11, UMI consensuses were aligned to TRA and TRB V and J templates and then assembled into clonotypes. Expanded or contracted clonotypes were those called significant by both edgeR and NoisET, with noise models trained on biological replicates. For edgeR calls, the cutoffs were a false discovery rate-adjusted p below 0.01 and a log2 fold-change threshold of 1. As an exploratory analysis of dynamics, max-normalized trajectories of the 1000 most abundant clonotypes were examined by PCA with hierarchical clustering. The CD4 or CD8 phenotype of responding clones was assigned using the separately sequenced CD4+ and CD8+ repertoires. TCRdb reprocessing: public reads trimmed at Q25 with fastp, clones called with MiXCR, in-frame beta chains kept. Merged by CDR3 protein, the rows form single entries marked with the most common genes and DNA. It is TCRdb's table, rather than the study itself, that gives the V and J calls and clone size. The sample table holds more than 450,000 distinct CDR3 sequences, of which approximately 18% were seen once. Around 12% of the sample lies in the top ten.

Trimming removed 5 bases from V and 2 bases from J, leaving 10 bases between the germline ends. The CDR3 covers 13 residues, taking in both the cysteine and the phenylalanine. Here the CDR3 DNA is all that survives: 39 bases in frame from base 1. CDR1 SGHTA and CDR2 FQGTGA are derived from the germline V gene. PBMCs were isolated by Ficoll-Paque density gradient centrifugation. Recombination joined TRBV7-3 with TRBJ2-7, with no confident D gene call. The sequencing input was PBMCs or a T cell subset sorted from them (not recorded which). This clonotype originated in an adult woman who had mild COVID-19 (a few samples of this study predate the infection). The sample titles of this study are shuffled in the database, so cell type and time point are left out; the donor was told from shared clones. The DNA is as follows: TGTGCCAGCAGCCCCCAGGATCCCTACGAGCAGTACTTC. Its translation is CASSPQDPYEQYF.